This TCR beta chain was profiled in a study of T cells after yellow fever vaccination (dated by TCRdb to the late 2010s). Regarding the study in general: The SMART-Seq v4 Ultra Low Input RNA kit was used to prepare libraries from fractions with low cell numbers. Blood samples were taken at several timepoints before and after primary and secondary immunization, and bulk PBMC replicates and cell subsets were isolated. Two healthy male donors made up the cohort, one aged 18 to 29 years and the other aged 30 to 40 years. To follow T-cell clones before and after both primary and booster YFV17D yellow fever vaccination, bulk TCR alpha and beta repertoires underwent longitudinal sequencing. General study outcomes and caveats: A small fraction of clonotypes showed up in both the CD4 and CD8 compartments, probably as a result of convergent recombination. Because abundant contaminating clonotypes from the bulk population could be contained in FACS-sorted repertoires, computational filtering was required. Compared with the primary T-cell response, the secondary T-cell response was faster but weaker, reaching its peak on day 5 rather than on day 15. Because the study included only a couple of donors, the extent to which the findings can be generalized is limited. After the booster, most clones that had expanded after primary vaccination were detected again (about 95% of CD4 and around nine tenths of CD8), suggesting broad maintenance of memory.

This clonotype appeared many times. Its antigen target is currently unknown. Base qualities are not provided; no much larger clone lies one nucleotide away. The sequencer listed for this sample is Illumina NovaSeq 6000. TCR cDNA was synthesized by 5'RACE template switching, through which a universal primer site and unique molecular identifiers were introduced. cDNA synthesis was primed from both the TCR alpha and TCR beta constant segments. Libraries were amplified in two PCR steps, with sample barcodes and sequencing adapters added in the second step. Sequencing of the libraries was done on either Illumina HiSeq 2500 (2x100 bp) or NovaSeq (2x150 bp). The study's own analysis went as follows. Demultiplexing of reads and collapsing into UMI consensus sequences were performed with MIGEC, and V(D)J alignment was carried out with MiXCR. Using edgeR on replicate PBMC samples, clonotypes were called vaccine-responding if FDR was below 0.01 and the log2 fold change was above 5 up to day 15. CD4 or CD8 identity was assigned to each bulk clonotype according to whether the clonotype was present at higher abundance in the sequenced CD4 repertoire or the sequenced CD8 repertoire. Through fastp at Q25 and MiXCR, TCRdb rebuilt clones from the public reads, retaining in-frame beta chains. Rows with a matching CDR3 protein are joined into one entry that keeps the most common DNA and genes. TCRdb, not the authors, supplied the V and J calls. Here the sample has a few hundred thousand distinct CDR3 sequences; over 3.5% occur a single time. The ten largest clonotypes hold approximately 19% of the sample.

The treatment or condition label for this specimen denotes: live attenuated yellow fever vaccine strain. At each blood-draw timepoint, two biological replicates of bulk PBMCs were obtained. PBMCs were isolated from peripheral blood using a standard Ficoll-Paque protocol. TriZol was used to extract RNA from bulk PBMCs, CD4 and CD8 fractions, and dextramer-positive and dextramer-negative fractions. CDR1 LGHNA and CDR2 YSLEER were looked up in the germline V gene. Reading from cysteine to phenylalanine, the CDR3 counts 15 amino acids. Only the CDR3 portion is preserved as DNA: 45 bases, with reading frame beginning at the first base. The junction shows trimming of 0 bases on V and 6 bases on J, and the gene matches do not reach 7 bases of it.

This sequence was found in a man between 18 and 29 years old who received the YFV17D yellow fever vaccine. Here the chain combines TRBV4-3 and TRBJ1-2; 7 central bases correspond to TRBD1. Specimen: PBMCs, collected 15 days after the yellow fever booster vaccination. The CDR3 protein: CASSQDRGGGDGYTF. DNA sequence: TGCGCCAGCAGCCAAGATCGAGGGGGCGGGGATGGCTACACCTTC.